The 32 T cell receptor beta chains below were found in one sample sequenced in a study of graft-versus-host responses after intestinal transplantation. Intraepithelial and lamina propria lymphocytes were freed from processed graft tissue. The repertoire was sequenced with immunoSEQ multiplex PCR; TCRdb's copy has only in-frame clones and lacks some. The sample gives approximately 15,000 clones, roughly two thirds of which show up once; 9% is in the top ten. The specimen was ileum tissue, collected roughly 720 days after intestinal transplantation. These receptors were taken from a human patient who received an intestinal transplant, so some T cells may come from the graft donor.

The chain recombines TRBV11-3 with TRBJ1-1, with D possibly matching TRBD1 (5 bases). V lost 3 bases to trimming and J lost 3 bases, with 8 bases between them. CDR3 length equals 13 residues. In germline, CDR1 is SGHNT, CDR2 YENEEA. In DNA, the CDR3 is TGTGCCAGCAGCTTTGCCAGGGACACTGAAGCTTTCTTT. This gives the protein CASSFARDTEAFF.

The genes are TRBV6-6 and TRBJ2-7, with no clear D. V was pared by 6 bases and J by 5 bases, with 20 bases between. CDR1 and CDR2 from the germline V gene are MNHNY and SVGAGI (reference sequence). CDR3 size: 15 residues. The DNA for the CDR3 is TGTGCCAGCAGCCCCTCGGTAATGGGCATCGACGAGCAGTACTTC. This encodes CASSPSVMGIDEQYF.

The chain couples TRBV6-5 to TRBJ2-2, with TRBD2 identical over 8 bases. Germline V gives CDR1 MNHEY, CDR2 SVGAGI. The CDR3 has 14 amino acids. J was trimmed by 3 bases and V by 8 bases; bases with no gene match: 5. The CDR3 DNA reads TGTGCCAGCTGGACTAGCAGATACACCGGGGAGCTGTTTTTT. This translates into CASWTSRYTGELFF.

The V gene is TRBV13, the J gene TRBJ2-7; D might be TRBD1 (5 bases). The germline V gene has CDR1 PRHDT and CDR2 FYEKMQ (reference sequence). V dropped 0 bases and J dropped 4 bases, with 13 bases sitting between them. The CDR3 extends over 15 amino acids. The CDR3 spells CASSLGSGNEYEQYF. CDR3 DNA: TGTGCCAGCAGCTTAGGCTCAGGGAACGAGTACGAGCAGTACTTC.

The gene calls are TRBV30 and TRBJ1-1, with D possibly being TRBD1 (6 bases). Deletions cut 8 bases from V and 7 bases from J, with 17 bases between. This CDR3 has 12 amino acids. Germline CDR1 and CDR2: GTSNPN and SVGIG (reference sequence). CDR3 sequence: CAGQRQALEAFF. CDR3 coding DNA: TGTGCCGGACAAAGACAGGCCCTTGAAGCTTTCTTT. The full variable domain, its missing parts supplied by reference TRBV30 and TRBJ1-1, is SQTIHQWPATLVQPVGSPLSLECTVEGTSNPNLYWYRQAAGRGLQLLFYSVGIGQISSEVPQNLSASRPQDRQFILSSKKLLLSDSGFYLCAGQRQALEAFFGQGTRLTVV.

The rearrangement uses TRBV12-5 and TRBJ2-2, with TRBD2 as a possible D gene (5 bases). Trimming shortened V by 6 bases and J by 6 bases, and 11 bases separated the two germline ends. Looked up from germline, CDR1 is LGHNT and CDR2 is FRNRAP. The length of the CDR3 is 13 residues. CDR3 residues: CASGPEGPGELFF. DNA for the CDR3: TGTGCTAGTGGGCCCGAGGGCCCCGGGGAGCTGTTTTTT.

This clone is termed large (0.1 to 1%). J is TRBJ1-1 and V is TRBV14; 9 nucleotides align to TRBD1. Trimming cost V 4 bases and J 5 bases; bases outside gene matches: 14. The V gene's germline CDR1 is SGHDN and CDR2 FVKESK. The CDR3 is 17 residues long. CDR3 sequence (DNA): TGTGCCAGCAGCCTCGTTAGATTTGGGACAGGGAAGACTGAAGCTTTCTTT. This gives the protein CASSLVRFGTGKTEAFF.

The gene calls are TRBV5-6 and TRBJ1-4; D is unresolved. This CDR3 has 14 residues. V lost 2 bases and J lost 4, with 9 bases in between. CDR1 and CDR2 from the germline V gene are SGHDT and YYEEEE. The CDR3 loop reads CASSFPGVNEKLFF. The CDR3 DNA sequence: TGTGCCAGCAGCTTCCCCGGGGTTAATGAAAAACTGTTTTTT.

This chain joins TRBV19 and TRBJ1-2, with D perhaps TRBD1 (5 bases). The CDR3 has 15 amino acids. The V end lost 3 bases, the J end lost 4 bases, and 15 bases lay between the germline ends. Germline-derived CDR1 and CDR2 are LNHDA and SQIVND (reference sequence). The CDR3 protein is CASSMRWGLGYGYTF. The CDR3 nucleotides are TGTGCCAGTAGTATGAGGTGGGGACTTGGCTATGGCTACACCTTC. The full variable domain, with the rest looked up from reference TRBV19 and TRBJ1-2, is DGGITQSPKYLFRKEGQNVTLSCEQNLNHDAMYWYRQDPGQGLRLIYYSQIVNDFQKGDIAEGYSVSREKKESFPLTVTSAQKNPTAFYLCASSMRWGLGYGYTFGSGTRLTVV.

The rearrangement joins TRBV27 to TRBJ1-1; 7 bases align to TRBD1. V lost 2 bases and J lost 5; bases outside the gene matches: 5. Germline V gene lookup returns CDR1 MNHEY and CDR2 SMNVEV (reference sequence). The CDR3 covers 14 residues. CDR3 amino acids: CASSLRGLGTEAFF. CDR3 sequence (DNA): TGTGCCAGCAGTTTAAGGGGGCTTGGTACTGAAGCTTTCTTT.

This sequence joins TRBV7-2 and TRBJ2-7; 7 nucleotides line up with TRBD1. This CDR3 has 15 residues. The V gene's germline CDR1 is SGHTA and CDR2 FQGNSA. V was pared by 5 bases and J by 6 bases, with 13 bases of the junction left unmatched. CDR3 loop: CASSETGSTSLEQYF. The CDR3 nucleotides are TGTGCCAGCAGCGAGACAGGGTCGACCTCTCTCGAGCAGTACTTC.

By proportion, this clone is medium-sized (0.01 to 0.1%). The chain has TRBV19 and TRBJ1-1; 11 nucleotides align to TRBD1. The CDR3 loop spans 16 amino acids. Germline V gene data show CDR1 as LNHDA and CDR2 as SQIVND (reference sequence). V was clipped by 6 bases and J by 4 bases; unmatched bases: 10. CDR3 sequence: CASSLQTGTGGTEAFF. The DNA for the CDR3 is TGTGCCAGTAGCCTCCAAACCGGGACAGGGGGCACTGAAGCTTTCTTT. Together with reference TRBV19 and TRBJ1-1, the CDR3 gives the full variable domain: DGGITQSPKYLFRKEGQNVTLSCEQNLNHDAMYWYRQDPGQGLRLIYYSQIVNDFQKGDIAEGYSVSREKKESFPLTVTSAQKNPTAFYLCASSLQTGTGGTEAFFGQGTRLTVV.

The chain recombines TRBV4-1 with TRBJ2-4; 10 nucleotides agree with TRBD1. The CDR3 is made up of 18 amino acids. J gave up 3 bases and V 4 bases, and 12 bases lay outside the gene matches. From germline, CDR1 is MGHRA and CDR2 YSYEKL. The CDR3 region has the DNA TGCGCCAGCAGCCTAGGGGCTCGACAGGGGGCTGTCAAAAACATTCAGTACTTC. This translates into CASSLGARQGAVKNIQYF.

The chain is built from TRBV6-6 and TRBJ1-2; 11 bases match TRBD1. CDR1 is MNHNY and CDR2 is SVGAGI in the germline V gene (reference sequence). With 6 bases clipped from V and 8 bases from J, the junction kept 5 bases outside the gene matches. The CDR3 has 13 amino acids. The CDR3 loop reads CASRTGTGGGYTF. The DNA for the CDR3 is TGTGCCAGCAGAACCGGGACAGGGGGGGGCTACACCTTC.

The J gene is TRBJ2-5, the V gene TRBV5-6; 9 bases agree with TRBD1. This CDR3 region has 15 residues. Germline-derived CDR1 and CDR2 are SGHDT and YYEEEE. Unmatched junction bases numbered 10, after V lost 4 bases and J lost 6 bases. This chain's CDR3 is CASSPSDRGGKTQYF. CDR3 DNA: TGTGCCAGCAGCCCCTCCGACAGGGGGGGAAAGACCCAGTACTTC.

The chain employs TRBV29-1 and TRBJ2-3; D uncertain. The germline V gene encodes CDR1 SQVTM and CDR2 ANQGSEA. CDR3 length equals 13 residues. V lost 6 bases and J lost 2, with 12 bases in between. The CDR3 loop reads CSVRLHYTDTQYF. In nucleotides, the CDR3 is TGCAGCGTGCGACTCCATTACACAGATACGCAGTATTTT.

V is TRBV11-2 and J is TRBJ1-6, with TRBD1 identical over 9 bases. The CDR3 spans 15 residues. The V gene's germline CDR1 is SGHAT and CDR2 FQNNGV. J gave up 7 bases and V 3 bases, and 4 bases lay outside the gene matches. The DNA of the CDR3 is TGTGCCAGCAGCTTGGGGGACAGGGAGAATTCACCCCTCCACTTT. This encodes CASSLGDRENSPLHF.

CDR3 protein: CASSLTGSGGEKLFF. CDR3 in DNA: TGTGCCAGTAGCCTGACGGGTTCGGGAGGAGAAAAACTGTTTTTT. V gene TRBV19 combines with J gene TRBJ1-4; no definite D call. Germline assignment: CDR1 LNHDA and CDR2 SQIVND (reference sequence). The CDR3 has 15 residues. The V gene lost 6 bases and the J gene lost 8 bases, with 19 bases spanning the gap.

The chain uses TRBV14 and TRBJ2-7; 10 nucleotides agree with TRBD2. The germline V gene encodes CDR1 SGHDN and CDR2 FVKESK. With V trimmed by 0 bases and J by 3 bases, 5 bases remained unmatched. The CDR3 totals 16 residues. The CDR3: CASSQELAGGVYEQYF. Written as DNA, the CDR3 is TGTGCCAGCAGCCAAGAATTAGCGGGGGGCGTCTACGAGCAGTACTTC.

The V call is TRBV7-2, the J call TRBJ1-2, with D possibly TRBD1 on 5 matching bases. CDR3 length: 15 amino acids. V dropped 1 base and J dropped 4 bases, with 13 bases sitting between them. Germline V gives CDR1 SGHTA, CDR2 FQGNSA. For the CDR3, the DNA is TGTGCCAGCAGCTTAGTCCCAGGGTCTAGCTATGGCTACACCTTC. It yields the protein CASSLVPGSSYGYTF.

The chain's CDR3 is CASGTTGVSEAFF. DNA of the CDR3: TGTGCCAGCGGAACGACAGGGGTTTCTGAAGCTTTCTTT. The chain joins TRBV19 to TRBJ1-1, with TRBD1 matching over 8 bases. CDR1 is LNHDA and CDR2 is SQIVND in the germline V gene (reference sequence). V lost 9 bases, J lost 6 bases, and 9 bases stayed unmatched. This CDR3 comprises 13 residues.

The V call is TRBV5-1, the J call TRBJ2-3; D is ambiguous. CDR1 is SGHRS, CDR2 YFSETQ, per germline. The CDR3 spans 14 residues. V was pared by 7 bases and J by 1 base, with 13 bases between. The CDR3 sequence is CASGSPEGTDTQYF. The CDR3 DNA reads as TGCGCCAGCGGCTCCCCCGAGGGCACAGATACGCAGTATTTT.

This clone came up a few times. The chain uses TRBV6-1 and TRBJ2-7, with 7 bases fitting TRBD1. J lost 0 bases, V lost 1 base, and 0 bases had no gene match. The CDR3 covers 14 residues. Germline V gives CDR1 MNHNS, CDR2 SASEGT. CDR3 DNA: TGTGCCAGCAGTGAAGGGGACAGCTCCTACGAGCAGTACTTC. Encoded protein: CASSEGDSSYEQYF.

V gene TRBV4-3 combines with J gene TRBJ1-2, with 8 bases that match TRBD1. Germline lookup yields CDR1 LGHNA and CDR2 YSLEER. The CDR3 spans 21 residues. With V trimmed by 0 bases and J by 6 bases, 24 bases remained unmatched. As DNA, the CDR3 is TGCGCCAGCAGCCAAGATAGGGGGAGGGGGACAGGACCCTTTAACTATGATGGCTACACCTTC. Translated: CASSQDRGRGTGPFNYDGYTF.

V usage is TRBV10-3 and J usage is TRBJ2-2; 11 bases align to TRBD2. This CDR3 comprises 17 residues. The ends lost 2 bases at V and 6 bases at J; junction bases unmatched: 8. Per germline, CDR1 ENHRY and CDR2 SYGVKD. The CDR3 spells CAISEPASGGFSGELFF. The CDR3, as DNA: TGTGCCATCAGTGAGCCGGCTAGCGGGGGGTTCTCCGGGGAGCTGTTTTTT.

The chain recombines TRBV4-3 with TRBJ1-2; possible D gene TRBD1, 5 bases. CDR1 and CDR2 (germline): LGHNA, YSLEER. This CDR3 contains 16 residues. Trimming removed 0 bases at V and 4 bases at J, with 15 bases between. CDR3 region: CASSQDREAGIYGYTF. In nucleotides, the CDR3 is TGCGCCAGCAGCCAAGATAGAGAGGCAGGGATCTATGGCTACACCTTC.

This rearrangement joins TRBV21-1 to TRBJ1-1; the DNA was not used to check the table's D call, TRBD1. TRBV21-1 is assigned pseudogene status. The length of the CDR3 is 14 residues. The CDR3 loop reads CASKGQGAGTEAFF. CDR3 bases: TGTGCCAGCAAGGGACAGGGGGCTGGGACTGAAGCTTTCTTT.

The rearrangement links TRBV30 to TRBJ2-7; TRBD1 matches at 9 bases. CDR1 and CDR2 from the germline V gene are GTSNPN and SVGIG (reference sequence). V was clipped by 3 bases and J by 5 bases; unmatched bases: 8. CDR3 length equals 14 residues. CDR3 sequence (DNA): TGTGCCTGGAGGGGGGACAGGGCTGAAAACGAGCAGTACTTC. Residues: CAWRGDRAENEQYF.

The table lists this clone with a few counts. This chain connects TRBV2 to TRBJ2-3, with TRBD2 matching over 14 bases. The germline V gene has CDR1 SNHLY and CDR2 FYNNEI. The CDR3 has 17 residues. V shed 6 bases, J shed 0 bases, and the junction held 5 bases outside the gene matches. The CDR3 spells CASRPRTSGGSTDTQYF. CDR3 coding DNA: TGTGCCAGCAGGCCCAGGACTAGCGGGGGGAGCACAGATACGCAGTATTTT.

The DNA for the CDR3 is TGCGCCAGCAGCCAGGGGACACCGGTAAGCAGTGATACGCAGTATTTT. It is translated as CASSQGTPVSSDTQYF. This chain joins TRBV4-3 and TRBJ2-3, with a tentative D call TRBD1 (6 bases). This CDR3 region has 16 residues. V lost 3 bases, J lost 6 bases, and 19 bases lay in between. Per germline, CDR1 LGHNA and CDR2 YSLEER.

The CDR3 DNA sequence: TGTGCCAGCAGGCCTAAACGGGACAGGGATTCCCCCGAGCAGTACTTC. It codes for CASRPKRDRDSPEQYF. The V gene is TRBV2, the J gene TRBJ2-7; 9 bases map to TRBD1. CDR3 size: 16 residues. Germline V gene data show CDR1 as SNHLY and CDR2 as FYNNEI. With 6 bases clipped from V and 6 bases from J, the junction kept 15 bases outside the gene matches.

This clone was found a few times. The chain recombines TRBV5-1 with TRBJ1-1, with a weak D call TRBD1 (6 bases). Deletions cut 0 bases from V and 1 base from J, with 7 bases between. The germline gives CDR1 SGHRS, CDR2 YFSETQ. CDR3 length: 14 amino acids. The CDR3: CASSLVGANTEAFF. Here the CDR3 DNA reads TGCGCCAGCAGCTTGGTGGGGGCGAACACTGAAGCTTTCTTT.